These T cell receptor beta chains were read from a single sample in a study of T cell changes during pregnancy in multiple sclerosis. Libraries were prepared by immunoSEQ multiplex PCR; TCRdb keeps only in-frame clonotypes and omits some of them. The top ten clones hold 0.89% of a sample with about 61,000 clones, around 89% of them seen once. Source: peripheral blood, taken in the first trimester of pregnancy. The origin of the receptors is a female donor in good health, enrolled as a control in a pregnancy study. The CDR3 runs from the conserved cysteine through the conserved F or W. The D gene is left open where the match is weak. Clone size, where shown, is once, few, many, or a class for clones that have expanded.

>TRBV6-4|TRBJ2-1|NA|TRBD1
TGTGCCAGCAGTGAGGGACAGGGTGGCTACAATGAGCAGTTCTTC
CASSEGQGGYNEQFF
>TRBV10-3|TRBJ2-7|NA|NA
TGTGCCATCAAGGCGACACGGGACTCCTACGAGCAGTACTTC
CAIKATRDSYEQYF
>TRBV4-1|TRBJ2-3|NA|TRBD2
TGCGCCAGCAGCCAAGACGGGGCGGGGGGCAGCGATACGCAGTATTTT
CASSQDGAGGSDTQYF
>TRBV11-1|TRBJ2-2|NA|NA
TGTGCCAGCAGCTTAGACAGGGTCACCGGGGAGCTGTTTTTT
CASSLDRVTGELFF
>TRBV5-1|TRBJ1-5|NA|NA
TGCGCCAGCAGGCGGGGGGCGAATAGCAATCAGCCCCAGCATTTT
CASRRGANSNQPQHF
>TRBV19|TRBJ1-1|NA|NA
TGTGCCAGTAGTCAGGGGTTCATTGAAGCTTTCTTT
CASSQGFIEAFF
>TRBV7-9|TRBJ1-2|few|NA
TGTGCCAGCAGGCCCATCCGGGGGACCTATGGCTACACCTTC
CASRPIRGTYGYTF
>TRBV4-3|TRBJ2-3|NA|TRBD2
TGCGCCAGCAGCCAAATCGGAGGGGCGGGGGGGCCCCCAGATACGCAGTATTTT
CASSQIGGAGGPPDTQYF
>TRBV7-9|TRBJ1-1|NA|NA
TGTGCCAGCAGCTTAGTTTCCTCGGTCCCCGAAGCTTTCTTT
CASSLVSSVPEAFF
>TRBV7-8|TRBJ1-1|NA|NA
TGTGCCAGCAGCCTGCAGGCAGCCGAAGCTGAAGCTTTCTTT
CASSLQAAEAEAFF
>TRBV27|TRBJ1-2|NA|NA
TGTGCCAGCAGCGAGTGGGCGGGCTATGGCTACACCTTC
CASSEWAGYGYTF
>TRBV4-2|TRBJ2-2|NA|NA
TGTGCCAGCAGCCAAGATCCTGACACCGGGGAGCTGTTTTTT
CASSQDPDTGELFF
>TRBV7-8|TRBJ2-5|NA|NA
TGTGCCAGCAGCCCCTTGGAGGGGACAGAGACCCAGTACTTC
CASSPLEGTETQYF
>TRBV7-3|TRBJ2-1|NA|TRBD2
TGTGCCAGCAGCTCCCAGACTAGCGGCCCCTACAATGAGCAGTTCTTC
CASSSQTSGPYNEQFF
>TRBV28|TRBJ1-2|NA|TRBD1
TGTGCCAGCAGTTTGACAGGGCCCTCGGGCTACACCTTC
CASSLTGPSGYTF
>TRBV11-3|TRBJ2-1|NA|TRBD1
TGTGCCAGCAGCTTAGGAGGGGCAGGGGGCGATGAGCAGTTCTTC
CASSLGGAGGDEQFF
>TRBV2|TRBJ2-2|NA|NA
TGTGCCAGCAGCACCCGACAGCAAACCGGGGAGCTGTTTTTT
CASSTRQQTGELFF
>TRBV18|TRBJ1-2|NA|NA
TGTGCCAGCTCACCTGCCGGCGGGGGCTATGGCTACACCTTC
CASSPAGGGYGYTF
>TRBV12-5|TRBJ1-1|NA|TRBD1
TGTGCTAGTGGGGGGGACAGCAACACTGAAGCTTTCTTT
CASGGDSNTEAFF
>TRBV4-1|TRBJ2-5|NA|TRBD2
TGCGCCAGCAGCTTAGCGGGGGGCATCCAAGAGACCCAGTACTTC
CASSLAGGIQETQYF
>TRBV19|TRBJ1-2|NA|TRBD1
TGTGCCAGTACAGATACAGGGGTAGGGGATGGCTACACCTTC
CASTDTGVGDGYTF
>TRBV6-5|TRBJ2-1|NA|NA
TGTGCCAGCATCTTTCAGGGCAGGCAGTTCTTC
CASIFQGRQFF
>TRBV30|TRBJ2-1|NA|TRBD2
TGTGCCTGGAGCATACTAGCGGGGGCCTACAATGAGCAGTTCTTC
CAWSILAGAYNEQFF
>TRBV19|TRBJ1-5|NA|TRBD1
TGTGCCAGTAGTACTCGACAGGGCGGCCTGTTGTCGGATCAGCCCCAGCATTTT
CASSTRQGGLLSDQPQHF
>TRBV6-5|TRBJ1-5|NA|NA
TGTGCCAGCAGTTCCAGGGTTAGCAATCAGCCCCAGCATTTT
CASSSRVSNQPQHF
>TRBV25-1|TRBJ1-1|NA|TRBD1
TGTCCCAGAGTGGTGTCCTCGACAGGGATGAACACTGAAGCTTTCTTT
CPRVVSSTGMNTEAFF
>TRBV7-2|TRBJ1-2|NA|TRBD1
TGTGCCAGCAGCCGTGACAGGGGTGAGGTGGGCTACACCTTC
CASSRDRGEVGYTF
>TRBV12-5|TRBJ2-7|NA|NA
TGTGCTAGTGGTTTTATTAGTGGGGGGGCTGAAGTGGGACAGTACTTC
CASGFISGGAEVGQYF
>TRBV6-5|TRBJ1-1|NA|NA
TGTGCCAGCAGTTTATTGGACTTCTCTGGCACTGAAGCTTTCTTT
CASSLLDFSGTEAFF
>TRBV6-1|TRBJ2-7|NA|NA
TGTGCCAGCAGTGAACCCCCCGGGAATTTCATTCGGGAGCAGTACTTC
CASSEPPGNFIREQYF
>TRBV30|TRBJ2-5|NA|NA
TGTGCCTGGAGTGTATATAGTTTAAAAGAGACCCAGTACTTC
CAWSVYSLKETQYF
>TRBV30|TRBJ2-1|NA|TRBD2
TGTGCCTGGGGCGGGGGGAGCTCCTACAATGAGCAGTTCTTC
CAWGGGSSYNEQFF
>TRBV7-3|TRBJ2-1|NA|NA
TGTGCCAGCAGCCCAGACTTAAACAATGAGCAGTTCTTC
CASSPDLNNEQFF
>TRBV27|TRBJ1-5|NA|TRBD1
TGTGCCAGCAGGCCCGGGACAGGCTATCAGCCCCAGCATTTT
CASRPGTGYQPQHF
>TRBV6-5|TRBJ1-4|NA|NA
TGTGCCAGCAGTCCCCTCGGGGGGGAAAAACTGTTTTTT
CASSPLGGEKLFF
>TRBV7-2|TRBJ1-4|NA|TRBD1
TGTGCCAGCAGACCCGACAGGGGCGCCGGTGAAAAACTGTTTTTT
CASRPDRGAGEKLFF
>TRBV9|TRBJ2-1|NA|NA
TGTGCCAGCAGCCGGTACAATGAGCAGTTCTTC
CASSRYNEQFF